These 18 T cell receptor beta chains were sequenced from one sample in a study of tumor and adjacent non-tumor tissue in lung cancer (dated by TCRdb to about 2018). RNA was isolated from bulk unsorted tissue, and RNA quality was assessed with a NanoDrop ND-1000 and an Agilent 2100. Libraries were constructed by multiplex PCR. The sequencer listed for this sample is Illumina HiSeq 2500. TCRbeta libraries were built by three rounds of nested PCR using primers (Table S4), following protocols modified from ARM-PCR. The public reads were reanalyzed by TCRdb: fastp trimming at Q25, MiXCR alignment, in-frame beta chains only. A single entry per CDR3 protein holds the most common genes and DNA from its merged rows. This sample lists fewer than 120,000 distinct CDR3 sequences; 84% were detected once. The ten biggest clones cover 20% to 25% of the sample. The specimen was lung tumor tissue. These receptors came from a man between 70 and 80 years old with non-small cell lung cancer.

In regard to this clonotype: Without the conserved terminal phenylalanine or tryptophan, this CDR3 likely stems from a read error. V and J are TRBV4-2 and TRBJ2-7; the D gene is possibly TRBD2 (5 bases). The CDR3 length is 14 residues. Germline CDR1 LGHNA, CDR2 YNFKEQ. CDR3 sequence: CAISQGRGLYEQYY. The CDR3 DNA is TGTGCCATCAGCCAAGGACGGGGTCTCTACGAGCAGTACTAC.

This clonotype came up a few times. This clone may be a read error of a much larger clone one base away. This chain uses TRBV7-9 with TRBJ1-2, with 9 bases that match TRBD1. The V and J ends lost 3 bases and 4 bases, in that order; junction bases with no gene match: 12. The CDR3 is 17 residues long. Germline V CDR1 and CDR2: SEHNR, FQNEAQ (reference sequence). The CDR3 loop reads CASSLVEGTGGSYGYTF. In nucleotides, the CDR3 is TGTGCCAGCAGCTTGGTAGAGGGCACAGGGGGCAGCTATGGCTACACCTTC. The full variable domain, rest sourced from reference TRBV7-9 and TRBJ1-2, is DTGVSQNPRHKITKRGQNVTFRCDPISEHNRLYWYRQTLGQGPEFLTYFQNEAQLEKSRLLSDRFSAERPKGSFSTLEIQRTEQGDSAMYLCASSLVEGTGGSYGYTFGSGTRLTVV.

For this clonotype: One end of the junction does not line up with germline, which may come from a read error. The chain uses TRBV20-1 and TRBJ2-3; 12 bases fit TRBD2. Per the germline V gene, CDR1 is DFQATT and CDR2 is SNEGSKA (reference sequence). CDR3 length equals 15 residues. As DNA, the CDR3 is TGCCGTGCGAGACTAGCGGGAGCGAATACAGATACGCAGTATTTT. Its protein is CRARLAGANTDTQYF.

On this clonotype itself: It may be a read error: a sequence one base away is much more abundant. The chain employs TRBV5-1 and TRBJ1-4; TRBD1 is a possible D gene (5 bases). Germline-derived CDR1 and CDR2 are SGHRS and YFSETQ. This CDR3 spans 14 amino acids. Trimming cost V 2 bases and J 5 bases, with 10 bases left between them. This chain's CDR3 is CASSFSTGNEKLFF. CDR3 DNA sequence: TGCGCCAGCAGCTTCTCTACAGGAAATGAAAAACTGTTTTTT.

Comment on this clonotype: Given the absence of the conserved phenylalanine or tryptophan at the CDR3 end, a read error is likely. The chain links TRBV11-3 to TRBJ2-1; TRBD1 matches 10 bases. The CDR3 contains 16 residues. Germline-derived CDR1 and CDR2 are SGHNT and YENEEA. The CDR3 reads CTSSLDPTGDRGEQFI. The CDR3 nucleotides are TGTACCAGCAGCTTAGATCCCACGGGGGACAGGGGTGAGCAGTTCATC.

This chain joins TRBV28 and TRBJ2-3, with D hard to call. The CDR3 sequence is 14 residues long. CDR1 and CDR2 from the germline V gene are MDHEN and SYDVKM. The V gene lost 2 bases and the J gene lost 5 bases, with 11 bases spanning the gap. CDR3: CASSLRAAGDTQYF. The DNA for the CDR3 is TGTGCCAGCAGTTTACGGGCAGCAGGAGATACGCAGTATTTT.

In regard to this clonotype: Its ends do not fully match the called genes, so a read error is possible. This sequence joins TRBV12-3 or TRBV12-4 and TRBJ2-1, with D possibly being TRBD2 (5 bases). The CDR3 length is 14 residues. For the CDR3, the DNA is TGTGCCAGCAGTTTATCACGGGAAGGCAATGAGCAGCTCTTC. Translated: CASSLSREGNEQLF.

Comment on this clonotype: One end of the junction does not line up with germline, which may come from a read error. V usage is TRBV4-3 and J usage is TRBJ2-5; a weak D match, TRBD2 (6 bases). This CDR3 has 16 residues. CDR1 and CDR2 (germline): LGHNA, YSLEER. CDR3 in DNA: TGCACCAGCAGCCAAGCCGGAGGGGTGGAACAGGAGACTCAGTACTTC. It codes for CTSSQAGGVEQETQYF.

The rearrangement joins TRBV10-2 to TRBJ2-7, with D maybe TRBD1 (5 bases). CDR1 WSHSY and CDR2 SAAADI come from the germline V gene. This CDR3 has 13 amino acids. V lost 6 bases and J lost 4, with 13 bases in between. CDR3 bases: TGCGCCAGCAGAACGACAGCATTATACGAGCAGTACTTC. Translated: CASRTTALYEQYF.

A word on this clonotype: One end of the junction is discordant with germline, which a read error may explain. The J gene is TRBJ1-5, the V gene TRBV2; D is possibly TRBD1 (5 bases). Germline V gives CDR1 SNHLY, CDR2 FYNNEI. The CDR3 covers 13 residues. CDR3 in amino acids: CASSEWGDHPQHF. The DNA for the CDR3 is TGCGCCAGCAGTGAATGGGGGGATCATCCCCAGCATTTT.

This clonotype was counted once. CDR3 DNA: TGTGTTAGCAGTTATTACGACGGTAAAAATTCACCCCTCCACTTT. Residues: CVSSYYDGKNSPLHF. The chain couples TRBV6-5 to TRBJ1-6; D gene unclear. The CDR3 is made up of 15 amino acids. Per germline, CDR1 MNHEY and CDR2 SVGAGI.

The rearrangement uses TRBV11-2 and TRBJ2-5; 8 nucleotides agree with TRBD2. V lost 5 bases and J lost 7; bases outside the gene matches: 12. Germline values: CDR1 SGHAT, CDR2 FQNNGV. CDR3 length: 15 amino acids. The CDR3 coding sequence is TGTGCCAGCAGCATTATTCCCGGGACTAGTGGGACCCAGTACTTC. This gives the protein CASSIIPGTSGTQYF.

To note about this clonotype: As the CDR3 is not closed by the conserved phenylalanine or tryptophan, this likely results from a read error. The V call is TRBV6-5, the J call TRBJ1-2, with 7 bases identical to TRBD1. Germline values: CDR1 MNHEY, CDR2 SVGAGI. V dropped 9 bases and J dropped 4; count of bases not matched to a gene: 17. The CDR3 extends over 16 amino acids. Here the CDR3 reads CASTREMRDSLYGYTV. The DNA for the CDR3 is TGTGCCAGTACCCGTGAGATGCGGGACAGTCTCTATGGCTACACCGTC.

The CDR3 nucleotides are TGTGCCAGCAGCTACGGGGGGGGGAATGAAAAACTGTTTTTT. It encodes CASSYGGGNEKLFF. This chain links TRBV5-6 with TRBJ1-4; a weak D match, TRBD1 (5 bases). The CDR3 runs 14 residues. V lost 3 bases to trimming and J lost 5 bases, with 11 bases between them. Germline CDR1 and CDR2: SGHDT and YYEEEE. The variable domain in full, with the rest retrieved from reference TRBV5-6 and TRBJ1-4, is DAGVTQSPTHLIKTRGQQVTLRCSPKSGHDTVSWYQQALGQGPQFIFQYYEEEERQRGNFPDRFSGHQFPNYSSELNVNALLLGDSALYLCASSYGGGNEKLFFGSGTQLSVL.

Concerning this clonotype: Its ends do not fully match the called genes, so a read error is possible. The V gene is TRBV5-4, the J gene TRBJ2-2; TRBD1 aligns across 9 bases. Germline lookup yields CDR1 SGHNT and CDR2 YYREEE (reference sequence). CDR3 length equals 18 residues. The CDR3 protein is CASTPPGQGLMNTGELFF. CDR3 in DNA: TGTGCCAGCACCCCGCCGGGACAGGGTTTGATGAACACCGGGGAACTGTTTTTT.

Turning to this clonotype: Relative to the germline gene, one junction end is altered; a read error may explain this. V and J are TRBV11-2 and TRBJ2-3; a possible D gene is TRBD1 (5 bases). This CDR3 region has 14 residues. Germline V gene sequence: CDR1 SGHAT, CDR2 FQNNGV. In DNA, the CDR3 is TGTGCCTGCAGCCTAACCTCAGGGTCAAATAAGCAGTATTTT. This codes for CACSLTSGSNKQYF.

The chain has TRBV5-1 and TRBJ2-3, with TRBD2 identical over 10 bases. Looked up from germline, CDR1 is SGHRS and CDR2 is YFSETQ. The CDR3 contains 16 residues. The CDR3 protein is CISSLSGLAGTDTQYF. CDR3 nucleotides: TGCATCAGCAGCTTGTCCGGACTAGCGGGCACAGATACGCAGTATTTT. Complete variable domain (other parts from reference TRBV5-1 and TRBJ2-3): KAGVTQTPRYLIKTRGQQVTLSCSPISGHRSVSWYQQTPGQGLQFLFEYFSETQRNKGNFPGRFSGRQFSNSRSEMNVSTLELGDSALYLCISSLSGLAGTDTQYFGPGTRLTVL.

The chain employs TRBV29-1 and TRBJ1-1, with D maybe TRBD1 (5 bases). Germline V gene data show CDR1 as SQVTM and CDR2 as ANQGSEA. This CDR3 region has 15 residues. CDR3 DNA sequence: TGCAGTCTTGTTGAATTCGGGGGAATGAACACTGAAGCTTTCTTT. Translation: CSLVEFGGMNTEAFF.